This T cell receptor beta chain came from a study of cytomegalovirus exposure and HLA in healthy donors. Study-wide results and caveats: Earlier analysis found most TCR beta V segments productive about 87% or about 30% of the time. A later analysis appeared to link common viral pathogens to several of the most significant clusters. Among TCR beta chains, those listed as cytomegalovirus-associated numbered about 160.

The PCR employed 60 Vbeta primers together with 13 Jbeta primers. Clones were read by immunoSEQ multiplex PCR, and TCRdb kept only the in-frame ones, dropping some. The sample has 90,000 to 110,000 clones; over 75% are singletons. This clone occurred once. No antigen is known for it. Germline CDR1 is SGHTA and CDR2 is FQGNSA. V was shortened by 4 bases and J by 5 bases, with 11 bases between the two germline ends. This CDR3 has 13 amino acids. The source material was PBMCs. The receptor was derived from a man aged 25-45 years in good health and CMV-seropositive. This chain uses TRBV7-2 with TRBJ1-2; D gene unclear. This chain's CDR3 is CASSYLTDYGYTF. Here the CDR3 DNA reads TGTGCCAGCAGCTACCTGACTGATTATGGCTACACCTTC.